This T cell receptor (beta chain) originates from a study of blood T cell repertoires in COVID-19. As for the study in general: COVID-19 samples collected from the United States, Italy and Spain covered acute and convalescent phases. T cells, B-cell-depleted T cells, or PBMCs provided the cDNA or gDNA that served as material.

As handled by the study authors: Amplification of reference gene primers provided the estimated nucleated cell counts. This table comes from immunoSEQ multiplex PCR, and its TCRdb copy is limited to in-frame clones, with some not included. That table is the source of V, J and clone size, and D and trimming were worked out from the DNA. The table includes some 120,000 clones, around nine tenths detected once. The Seattle patients, enrolled during active infection, were followed longitudinally. Germline V gene sequence: CDR1 MNHEY, CDR2 SVGAGI. Germline trimming cut 0 bases from V and 6 bases from J; bases unmatched to any gene: 8. The CDR3 contains 16 residues.

The V call is TRBV6-5, the J call TRBJ2-1; 7 bases are shared with TRBD2. The sample comprised peripheral blood. The origin of this receptor is a man aged 50 or older with COVID-19, enrolled during active disease. Here the CDR3 DNA reads TGTGCCAGCAGTTACTCGTGGGGGGAGGGCCGCAATGAGCAGTTCTTC. The encoded protein is CASSYSWGEGRNEQFF.